The 5 T cell receptor beta chains below all came from one sample that was sequenced in a study of blood T cell repertoires in COVID-19. Here immunoSEQ multiplex PCR was the method, and the copy in TCRdb shows in-frame clones only, minus some. Of 110,000 to 150,000 clones in the sample, over 70% were seen once. Material for sequencing was peripheral blood. These receptors came from an older woman with acute or convalescent COVID-19.

This clone was seen a single time. The rearrangement uses TRBV18 and TRBJ1-4, with unresolved D. Germline-derived CDR1 and CDR2 are KGHSH and LQKENI. The CDR3 is 13 residues long. The V end lost 5 bases, the J end lost 6 bases, and 10 bases lay between the germline ends. CDR3 protein: CASSTLTDEKLFF. CDR3 bases: TGTGCCAGCTCAACCCTCACAGATGAAAAACTGTTTTTT.

This clone was observed at least ten times. V and J are TRBV4-1 and TRBJ2-3; no clear D. The germline CDR1 and CDR2 sequences are MGHRA and YSYEKL. Trimming stripped 2 bases from V and 1 base from J, with 10 bases between. The CDR3 consists of 15 residues. Written as DNA, the CDR3 is TGCGCCAGCAGCCAATTGCTAGGTGGCACAGATACGCAGTATTTT. The encoded protein is CASSQLLGGTDTQYF.

The genes are TRBV28 and TRBJ2-7, with TRBD1 identical over 8 bases. The CDR3 loop spans 15 amino acids. The trim removed 2 bases at V and 3 bases at J, leaving 6 bases unmatched. The germline gives CDR1 MDHEN, CDR2 SYDVKM. Here the CDR3 reads CASSLGMDRVYEQYF. CDR3 nucleotides: TGTGCCAGCAGTTTAGGTATGGACAGGGTCTACGAGCAGTACTTC.

The chain joins TRBV14 to TRBJ1-2; no definite D call. V gave up 1 base and J gave up 8 bases, with 11 bases separating them. Germline V lookup: CDR1 SGHDN, CDR2 FVKESK. The CDR3 runs to 13 residues. Written as DNA, the CDR3 is TGTGCCAGCAGCCAAGTAACAACGGGGGGCTACACCTTC. Translating gives CASSQVTTGGYTF.

The V gene is TRBV28, the J gene TRBJ2-4; weak D call: TRBD2 (6 bases). Germline V CDR1 and CDR2: MDHEN, SYDVKM. This CDR3 has 13 residues. Trimming stripped 5 bases from V and 6 bases from J, with 11 bases between. The chain's CDR3 is CASSDGGLNIQYF. The CDR3 nucleotides read TGTGCCAGCAGTGATGGGGGACTAAACATTCAGTACTTC.